A selection of T cell receptor beta chains follows, all from one sample in a study of T cell changes during pregnancy in multiple sclerosis. Using immunoSEQ multiplex PCR, the repertoire was profiled, and TCRdb retains in-frame clones only, with some absent. Here the sample spans more than 40,000 clones, about nine tenths being singletons. The source material was CD8+ T cells from peripheral blood mononuclear cells, sampled after pregnancy. The receptors stem from a female donor with multiple sclerosis, enrolled in a pregnancy study. Each CDR3 is given with its conserved first and last residue. Fields, in order: V gene, J gene, D gene, clone size, CDR3 DNA, CDR3 protein. The D gene is left open where the match is weak. Clone size is stated in some rows and not others, as once, few, many or a class when expanded.

>TRBV5-4|TRBJ2-5|.|.
TGTGCCAGCAGCTTGGACCCGGGGGGCAGACAAGAGACCCAGTACTTC
CASSLDPGGRQETQYF
>TRBV2|TRBJ1-3|.|.
TGTGCCAGCAGTGAAGCGCTTTGGGGAGGCCCCGGAAACACCATATATTTT
CASSEALWGGPGNTIYF
>TRBV9|TRBJ2-1|.|.
TGTGCCAGCAGCGTATTCCGGAGCTCCTACAATGAGCAGTTCTTC
CASSVFRSSYNEQFF
>TRBV7-9|TRBJ1-1|TRBD1|.
TGCGCCAGCAGCCAAGGCGGAGAGACAGGGAGAACTGAAGCTTTCTTT
CASSQGGETGRTEAFF
>TRBV29-1|TRBJ2-2|.|once
TGCAGCGTTGAAGATAGGGGGGGGCGCGAAACCGGGGAGCTGTTTTTT
CSVEDRGGRETGELFF
>TRBV6-1|TRBJ2-1|TRBD2|.
TGTGCCAGCAGTGACCCTAGCGGAGATTCCTACAATGAGCAGTTCTTC
CASSDPSGDSYNEQFF
>TRBV7-2|TRBJ2-3|.|.
TGTGCCAGCAGCTTCCTAGTGGATACGCAGTATTTT
CASSFLVDTQYF
>TRBV19|TRBJ1-5|.|.
TGTGCCACCACACGAGGGTATAGCAATCAGCCCCAGCATTTT
CATTRGYSNQPQHF
>TRBV9|TRBJ1-2|TRBD1|.
TGTGCCAGCAGCGAACTACAGGGGGCTGGCTACACCTTC
CASSELQGAGYTF
>TRBV5-1|TRBJ2-1|TRBD1|.
TGCGCCAGCAGCTTCCGCAGGGGGCCCTACAATGAGCAGTTCTTC
CASSFRRGPYNEQFF
>TRBV6-4|TRBJ2-3|.|.
TGTGCCAGCAGTGAGAATTGGGACATCAATACGCAGTATTTT
CASSENWDINTQYF
>TRBV7-3|TRBJ2-1|.|.
TGTGCCAGCAGCCCCCGGGTTAGCTCCTACAATGAGCAGTTCTTC
CASSPRVSSYNEQFF
>TRBV7-9|TRBJ1-1|.|.
TGTGCCAGCAGCTTAGGAGGGGGTGAGAACACTGAAGCTTTCTTT
CASSLGGGENTEAFF
>TRBV7-9|TRBJ1-2|TRBD1|.
TGTGCCAGCAGTCAGAACAGGGGGCGCGTAGGCTATGGCTACACCTTC
CASSQNRGRVGYGYTF
>TRBV15|TRBJ1-5|TRBD1|.
TGTGCCACCAGCAGAGTCATCACAGGGGGCTATCAGCCCCAGCATTTT
CATSRVITGGYQPQHF
>TRBV30|TRBJ1-5|TRBD1|.
TGTGCCTGGAGTCTTTCCCCCGGGACAGGGGGTTCAAGTCAGCCCCAGCATTTT
CAWSLSPGTGGSSQPQHF
>TRBV4-3|TRBJ2-3|TRBD2|.
TGCGCCAGCAGCCGCGGCGCCCCCAGCGGGGGGGCTGATACGCAGTATTTT
CASSRGAPSGGADTQYF
>TRBV7-9|TRBJ2-7|TRBD1|.
TGTGCCAGCAGCTCCGACAGGGGACCCTACGAGCAGTACTTC
CASSSDRGPYEQYF
>TRBV7-2|TRBJ2-1|TRBD1|once
TGTGCCAGCAGCTTAACAGGGGGCGCCGTGGGCGAGCAGTTCTTC
CASSLTGGAVGEQFF
>TRBV7-6|TRBJ2-1|.|.
TGTGCCAGTTCCCCTGGCGACTTCTCCTACAATGAGCAGTTCTTC
CASSPGDFSYNEQFF
>TRBV6-5|TRBJ1-5|.|.
TGTGCCAGCAGTTCCCCTGTGCGGAGCAATCAGCCCCAGCATTTT
CASSSPVRSNQPQHF
>TRBV7-9|TRBJ2-7|TRBD2|.
TGTGCCAGCAGCTTAGATAGCGGGAACGAGCAGTACTTC
CASSLDSGNEQYF
>TRBV19|TRBJ2-7|TRBD1|.
TGTGCCAGTAGTATTGGGGACAGCCCCTCCTACGAGCAGTACTTC
CASSIGDSPSYEQYF
>TRBV6-1|TRBJ2-4|TRBD2|.
TGTGCCAGCAGTGTTCTAGCGGGAGGGGGGTTGGACAAAAACATTCAGTACTTC
CASSVLAGGGLDKNIQYF
>TRBV6-1|TRBJ1-2|.|.
TGTGCCGGCAAAATTACCGGACTGTTCTATGGCTACACCTTC
CAGKITGLFYGYTF
>TRBV4-3|TRBJ2-1|.|.
TGCGCCAGCAGCCAAGAATGGGCAGCTAAATACAATGAGCAGTTCTTC
CASSQEWAAKYNEQFF
>TRBV4-1|TRBJ2-7|.|.
TGCGCCAGCAGCCAAGATCGGCAGGGGTCACCCTACGAGCAGTACTTC
CASSQDRQGSPYEQYF
>TRBV9|TRBJ1-2|.|.
TGTGCCAGCAGCGTAGAAGTGGGCGGGTATGGCTACACCTTC
CASSVEVGGYGYTF
>TRBV7-9|TRBJ1-2|.|.
TGTGCCAGCAGCTTAGGGGCGACCTATGGCTACACCTTC
CASSLGATYGYTF
>TRBV5-1|TRBJ2-1|.|.
TGCGCCAGCAGTGAAGAGACTAGTATGTGGTTCGATGAGCAGTTCTTC
CASSEETSMWFDEQFF
>TRBV25-1|TRBJ2-2|TRBD2|.
TGTGCAACAACTAGCGGGAGCGATACCGGGGAGCTGTTTTTT
CATTSGSDTGELFF
>TRBV5-5|TRBJ2-7|TRBD1|.
TGTGCCAGCAACGTGGGACAGGGCTACGAGCAGTACTTC
CASNVGQGYEQYF
>TRBV5-1|TRBJ2-1|.|once
TGCGCCAGCAGCTTGACAGGGGGGGTAAATGAGCAGTTCTTC
CASSLTGGVNEQFF
>TRBV6-6|TRBJ2-2|TRBD2|.
TGTGCCAGCAGTTTAACTAGCGGGGGCGACACCGGGGAGCTGTTTTTT
CASSLTSGGDTGELFF
>TRBV7-2|TRBJ2-2|.|.
TGTGCCAGCAGCTTAAGGCCCAGGGGGAACACCGGGGAGCTGTTTTTT
CASSLRPRGNTGELFF
>TRBV6-1|TRBJ1-6|.|.
TGTGCCAGCAGTGAAGATCAGGGCCCGTCTAATTCACCCCTCCACTTT
CASSEDQGPSNSPLHF
>TRBV29-1|TRBJ1-1|.|.
TGCAGCGTTGAAGATTGGGGAGGGAACCCTGAAGCTTTCTTT
CSVEDWGGNPEAFF
>TRBV6-5|TRBJ2-1|TRBD1|.
TGTGCCAGCACAATGGGACAGCACAATGAGCAGTTCTTC
CASTMGQHNEQFF
>TRBV27|TRBJ2-4|.|.
TGTGCCAGCAGACAAGGCCCGGGAGCCAAAAACATTCAGTACTTC
CASRQGPGAKNIQYF
>TRBV5-1|TRBJ1-2|.|.
TGCGCCAGCAGCTCCCCGGACGGGAGCTATGGCTACACCTTC
CASSSPDGSYGYTF
>TRBV27|TRBJ1-2|.|.
TGTGCCAGCATGCCAGGGGTTGGCTATGGCTACACCTTC
CASMPGVGYGYTF
>TRBV30|TRBJ2-7|TRBD1|.
TGTGCCTGGAGACAGGGGACCTACGAGCAGTACTTC
CAWRQGTYEQYF
>TRBV6-5|TRBJ2-3|.|.
TGTGCCAGCAGCCGCAACGGGGAGACAGATACGCAGTATTTT
CASSRNGETDTQYF
>TRBV5-4|TRBJ2-1|.|.
TGTGCCAGCAGCTTGGGACGGCTCCCTAGGAATGAGCAGTTCTTC
CASSLGRLPRNEQFF
>TRBV5-6|TRBJ1-4|.|.
TGTGCCAGCAGCTTGTTCGGTGAAAAACTGTTTTTT
CASSLFGEKLFF
>TRBV9|TRBJ1-3|.|.
TGTGCCAGCAGCGGAGCCGGAAACACCATATATTTT
CASSGAGNTIYF
>TRBV7-8|TRBJ1-5|TRBD1|.
TGTGCCAGCAGCTTCGCCGGGACAGGGGCCGGCAATCAGCCCCAGCATTTT
CASSFAGTGAGNQPQHF
>TRBV10-2|TRBJ1-2|.|.
TGCGCCAGCAGTGAGACAGACGGTCCCTATGGCTACACCTTC
CASSETDGPYGYTF
>TRBV30|TRBJ2-3|.|.
TGTGCCTGGAGTGACCCCGACCACTACAGCACAGATACGCAGTATTTT
CAWSDPDHYSTDTQYF
>TRBV5-1|TRBJ1-4|.|.
TGCGCCAGCAGCTTGACAGGGCTCGTTAATGAAAAACTGTTTTTT
CASSLTGLVNEKLFF
>TRBV25-1|TRBJ1-6|.|.
TGTGCCAGCAGTGAATCCTCCCTAGGTTTTAATTCACCCCTCCACTTT
CASSESSLGFNSPLHF
>TRBV6-1|TRBJ2-1|.|.
TGTGCCAGCGGCGAGGCAGGGTACAATGAGCAGTTCTTC
CASGEAGYNEQFF
>TRBV5-6|TRBJ1-3|.|once
TGTGCCAGCAGCCCCCCGGGGTCCAACTCTGGAAACACCATATATTTT
CASSPPGSNSGNTIYF
>TRBV19|TRBJ2-7|.|.
TGTGCCAGTAGTAAAACCGGGACATACCGCTACGAGCAGTACTTC
CASSKTGTYRYEQYF
>TRBV6-5|TRBJ2-3|TRBD2|.
TGTGCCAGCAGTTACTCGGGAGGGATTCTCACAGATACGCAGTATTTT
CASSYSGGILTDTQYF
>TRBV7-7|TRBJ2-5|TRBD1|.
TGTGCCAGCAGCTTAGGTGGGACAGGGCAAGAGACCCAGTACTTC
CASSLGGTGQETQYF